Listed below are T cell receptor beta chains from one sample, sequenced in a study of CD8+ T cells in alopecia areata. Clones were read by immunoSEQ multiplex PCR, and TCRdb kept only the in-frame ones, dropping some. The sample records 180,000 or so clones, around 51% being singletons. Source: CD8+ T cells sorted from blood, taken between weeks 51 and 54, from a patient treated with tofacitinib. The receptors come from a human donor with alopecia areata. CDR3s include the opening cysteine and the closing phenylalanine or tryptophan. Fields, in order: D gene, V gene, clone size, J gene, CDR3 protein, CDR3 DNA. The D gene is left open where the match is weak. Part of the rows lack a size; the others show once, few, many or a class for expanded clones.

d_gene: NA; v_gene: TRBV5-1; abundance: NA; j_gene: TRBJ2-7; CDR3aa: CASSLGQTGSEQYF; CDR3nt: TGCGCCAGCAGCTTGGGACAGACGGGCAGCGAGCAGTACTTC
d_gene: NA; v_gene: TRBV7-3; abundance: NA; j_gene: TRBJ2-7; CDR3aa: CASSLGAEVEQYF; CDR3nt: TGTGCCAGCAGCTTAGGGGCAGAAGTTGAGCAGTACTTC
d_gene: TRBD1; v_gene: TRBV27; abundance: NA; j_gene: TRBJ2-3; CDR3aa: CASSSHRGDTQYF; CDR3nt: TGTGCCAGCAGTTCTCACAGGGGAGATACGCAGTATTTT
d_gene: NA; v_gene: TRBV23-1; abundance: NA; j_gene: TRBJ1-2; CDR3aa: CASIPLGQRGKGYTF; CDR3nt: TGCGCCAGCATCCCCCTCGGACAACGGGGGAAGGGCTACACCTTC
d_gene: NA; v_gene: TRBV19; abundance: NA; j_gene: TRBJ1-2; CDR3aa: CASSIDREYGYTF; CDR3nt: TGTGCCAGTAGTATAGACAGGGAGTATGGCTACACCTTC
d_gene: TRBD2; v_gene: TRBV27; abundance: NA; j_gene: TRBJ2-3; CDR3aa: CASSPTGLPTDTQYF; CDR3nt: TGTGCCAGCAGCCCAACGGGACTACCCACAGATACGCAGTATTTT
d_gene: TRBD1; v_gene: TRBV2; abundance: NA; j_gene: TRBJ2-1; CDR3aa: CASTRQGEYEQFF; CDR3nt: TGTGCCAGCACCCGACAGGGAGAGTATGAGCAGTTCTTC
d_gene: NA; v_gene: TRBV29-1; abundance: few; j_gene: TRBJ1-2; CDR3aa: CSVNRENYGYTF; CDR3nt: TGCAGCGTTAACCGGGAGAACTATGGCTACACCTTC
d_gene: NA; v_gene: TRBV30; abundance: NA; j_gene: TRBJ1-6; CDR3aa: CAWSPGTPLHF; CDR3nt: TGTGCCTGGAGTCCAGGGACACCCCTCCACTTT
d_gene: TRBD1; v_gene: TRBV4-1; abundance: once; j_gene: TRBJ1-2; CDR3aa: CASSQVQGGNYGYTF; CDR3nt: TGCGCCAGCAGCCAAGTTCAGGGGGGGAACTATGGCTACACCTTC
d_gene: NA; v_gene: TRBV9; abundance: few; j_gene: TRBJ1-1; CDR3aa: CASSGLKAHTEAFF; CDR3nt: TGTGCCAGCAGCGGGCTCAAGGCGCACACTGAAGCTTTCTTT
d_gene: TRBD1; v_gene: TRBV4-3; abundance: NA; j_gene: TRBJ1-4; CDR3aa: CASSQDQGAGEKLFF; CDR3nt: TGCGCCAGCAGCCAAGATCAGGGGGCAGGGGAAAAACTGTTTTTT
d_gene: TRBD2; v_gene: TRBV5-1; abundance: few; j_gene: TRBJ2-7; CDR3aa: CASSPGEGAYEQYF; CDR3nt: TGCGCCAGCAGCCCCGGGGAGGGAGCCTACGAGCAGTACTTC
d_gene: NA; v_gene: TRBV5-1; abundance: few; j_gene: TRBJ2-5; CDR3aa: CASSFSRGQGTQYF; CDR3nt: TGCGCCAGCAGCTTCTCGCGGGGGCAAGGGACCCAGTACTTC
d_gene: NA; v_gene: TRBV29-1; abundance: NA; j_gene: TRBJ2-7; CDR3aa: CSVVSGYEQYF; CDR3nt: TGCAGCGTTGTTAGCGGCTACGAGCAGTACTTC
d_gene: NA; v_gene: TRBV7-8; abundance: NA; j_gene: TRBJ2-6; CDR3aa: CASSLVEHPSGANVLTF; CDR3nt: TGTGCCAGCAGCTTAGTAGAACACCCGTCTGGGGCCAACGTCCTGACTTTC
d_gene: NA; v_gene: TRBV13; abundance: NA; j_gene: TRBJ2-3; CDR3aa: CASSQWGGGGTQYF; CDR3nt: TGTGCCAGCAGCCAATGGGGCGGAGGAGGTACGCAGTATTTT
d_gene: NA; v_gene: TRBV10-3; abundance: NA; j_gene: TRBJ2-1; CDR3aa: CAISEGEGLSYNEQFF; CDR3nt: TGTGCCATCAGTGAAGGAGAGGGCCTCTCCTACAATGAGCAGTTCTTC
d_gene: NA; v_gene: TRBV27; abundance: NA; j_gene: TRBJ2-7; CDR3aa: CASSLGIPSEQYF; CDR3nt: TGTGCCAGCAGCCTCGGGATCCCCTCCGAGCAGTACTTC
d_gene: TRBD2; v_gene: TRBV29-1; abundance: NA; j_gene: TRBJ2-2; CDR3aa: CSVEERGAFTGELFF; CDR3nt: TGCAGCGTCGAAGAGCGGGGGGCTTTCACCGGGGAGCTGTTTTTT
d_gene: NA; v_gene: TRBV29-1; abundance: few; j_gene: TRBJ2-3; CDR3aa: CSVYLGRGTDTQYF; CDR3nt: TGCAGCGTTTATTTGGGGCGTGGCACAGATACGCAGTATTTT
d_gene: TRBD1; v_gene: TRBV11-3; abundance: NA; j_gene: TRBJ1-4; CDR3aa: CASRPRDSKIPTNEKLFF; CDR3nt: TGTGCCAGCAGACCCAGGGACAGTAAGATCCCAACTAATGAAAAACTGTTTTTT
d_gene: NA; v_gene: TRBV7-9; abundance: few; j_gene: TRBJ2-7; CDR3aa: CASSPRDNSYEQYF; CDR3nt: TGTGCCAGCAGCCCCCGGGACAACTCCTACGAGCAGTACTTC
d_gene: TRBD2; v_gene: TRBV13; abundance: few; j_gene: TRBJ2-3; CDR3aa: CASSSGLAGGTDTQYF; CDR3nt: TGTGCCAGCAGCTCTGGACTAGCGGGGGGCACAGATACGCAGTATTTT
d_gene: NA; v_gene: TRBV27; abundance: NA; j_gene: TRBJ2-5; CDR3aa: CASSHRGYQETQYF; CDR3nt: TGTGCCAGCAGCCATCGGGGGTACCAAGAGACCCAGTACTTC
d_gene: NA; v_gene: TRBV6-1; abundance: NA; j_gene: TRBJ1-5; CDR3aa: CASSEDRAYSNQPQHF; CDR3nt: TGTGCCAGCAGTGAAGACAGGGCCTATAGCAATCAGCCCCAGCATTTT
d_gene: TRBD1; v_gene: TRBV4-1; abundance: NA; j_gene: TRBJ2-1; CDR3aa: CASSSTGYNEQFF; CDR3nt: TGCGCCAGCAGCTCGACAGGGTACAATGAGCAGTTCTTC
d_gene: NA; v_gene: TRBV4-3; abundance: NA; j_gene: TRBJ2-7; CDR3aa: CASSQDPADIYEQYF; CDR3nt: TGCGCCAGCAGCCAAGATCCAGCAGATATCTACGAGCAGTACTTC
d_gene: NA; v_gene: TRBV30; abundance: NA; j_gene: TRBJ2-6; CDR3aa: CAWSVGSGANVLTF; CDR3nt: TGTGCCTGGAGTGTAGGGTCCGGGGCCAACGTCCTGACTTTC
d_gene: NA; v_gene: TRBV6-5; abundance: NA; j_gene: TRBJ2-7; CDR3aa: CASSRLGYEQYF; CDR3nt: TGTGCCAGCAGCCGTCTGGGCTACGAGCAGTACTTC
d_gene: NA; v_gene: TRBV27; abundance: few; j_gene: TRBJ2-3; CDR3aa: CASSLLNSRDTQYF; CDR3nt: TGTGCCAGCAGTTTATTAAACTCCAGGGATACGCAGTATTTT
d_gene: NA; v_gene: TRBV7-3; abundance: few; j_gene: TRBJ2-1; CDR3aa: CASSFVSQEQFF; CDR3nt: TGTGCCAGCAGCTTTGTGTCCCAGGAGCAGTTCTTC
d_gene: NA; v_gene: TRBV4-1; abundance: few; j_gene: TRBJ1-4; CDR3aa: CASSQEIGLNEKLFF; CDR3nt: TGCGCCAGCAGCCAAGAGATCGGGTTGAATGAAAAACTGTTTTTT
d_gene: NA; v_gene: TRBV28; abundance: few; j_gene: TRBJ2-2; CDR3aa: CASSPGGTGELFF; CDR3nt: TGTGCCAGCAGTCCAGGCGGCACCGGGGAGCTGTTTTTT
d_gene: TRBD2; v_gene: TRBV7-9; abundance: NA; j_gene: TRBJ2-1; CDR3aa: CASSSRPSGLDYNEQFF; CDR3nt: TGTGCCAGCAGCTCACGCCCTAGCGGACTCGACTACAATGAGCAGTTCTTC
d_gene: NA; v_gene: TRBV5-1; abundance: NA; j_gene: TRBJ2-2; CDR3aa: CASSPGWTSNTGELFF; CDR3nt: TGCGCCAGCAGTCCCGGGTGGACTTCGAACACCGGGGAGCTGTTTTTT
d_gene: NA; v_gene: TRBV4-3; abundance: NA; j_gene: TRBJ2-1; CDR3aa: CASSYGGSTYNEQFF; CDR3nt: TGCGCCAGCTCTTACGGAGGGTCTACCTACAATGAGCAGTTCTTC
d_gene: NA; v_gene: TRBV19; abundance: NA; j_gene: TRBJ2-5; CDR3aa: CASSPVGMETQYF; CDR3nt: TGTGCCAGTTCCCCTGTCGGGATGGAGACCCAGTACTTC
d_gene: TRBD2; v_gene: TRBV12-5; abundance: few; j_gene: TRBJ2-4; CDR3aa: CASGLVIAGGNIQYF; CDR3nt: TGTGCTAGTGGTTTGGTTATAGCGGGGGGAAACATTCAGTACTTC
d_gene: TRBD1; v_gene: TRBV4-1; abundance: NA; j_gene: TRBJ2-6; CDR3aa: CASSLDRGDGANVLTF; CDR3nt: TGCGCCAGCAGCCTGGACAGGGGAGATGGGGCCAACGTCCTGACTTTC
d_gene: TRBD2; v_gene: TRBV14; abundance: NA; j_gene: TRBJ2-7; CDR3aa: CASSPGGSFPYEQYF; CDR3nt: TGTGCCAGCAGCCCGGGGGGGTCCTTCCCCTACGAGCAGTACTTC
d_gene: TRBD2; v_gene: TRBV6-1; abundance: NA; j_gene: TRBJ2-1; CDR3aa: CASSEEISGGNEQFF; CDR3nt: TGTGCCAGCAGTGAAGAGATTAGCGGGGGCAATGAGCAGTTCTTC
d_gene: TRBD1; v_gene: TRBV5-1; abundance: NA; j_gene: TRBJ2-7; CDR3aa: CASSLPGQGAYEQYF; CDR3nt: TGCGCCAGCAGCTTGCCCGGACAGGGGGCTTACGAGCAGTACTTC
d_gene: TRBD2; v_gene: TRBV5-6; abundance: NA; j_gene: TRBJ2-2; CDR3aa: CASSYGLARGTGELFF; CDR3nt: TGTGCCAGCAGCTACGGACTAGCTAGGGGAACCGGGGAGCTGTTTTTT
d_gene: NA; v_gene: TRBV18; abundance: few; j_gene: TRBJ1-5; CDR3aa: CASSPRGQPQHF; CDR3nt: TGTGCCAGCTCACCACGTGGTCAGCCCCAGCATTTT
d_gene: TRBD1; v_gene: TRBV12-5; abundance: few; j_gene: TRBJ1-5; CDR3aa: CASGLLTGGGNQPQHF; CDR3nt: TGTGCTAGTGGTTTGCTGACAGGGGGCGGCAATCAGCCCCAGCATTTT
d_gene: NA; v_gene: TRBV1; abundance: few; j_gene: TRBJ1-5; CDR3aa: CTSSQDNARRQPQHF; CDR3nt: TGCACCAGCAGCCAAGATAATGCCCGGCGTCAGCCCCAGCATTTT
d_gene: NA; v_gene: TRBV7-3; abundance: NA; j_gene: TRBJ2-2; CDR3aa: CASSPDRNTGELFF; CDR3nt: TGTGCCAGCAGCCCCGACAGGAACACCGGGGAGCTGTTTTTT